The sequence of this T cell receptor (beta chain) was determined in a study of shared clonotypes between healthy human individuals. Study-level results: Sample collection involved blood only; tissue repertoires are likely different. A generally larger estimated richness was seen in naive subsets than in memory subsets.

TCRdb's table, derived via immunoSEQ multiplex PCR, lists solely in-frame clones and lacks some. The repertoire includes fewer than 850,000 clones, about two thirds of them detected once, and under 2% sits in the top ten. From CD4+ cells came CD45RA+ naive and CD45RA-negative memory subsets. For this clone: No antigen is known for it.

The CDR3 runs 15 residues. J was trimmed by 2 bases and V by 6 bases; bases with no gene match: 5. CDR1 is MDHEN and CDR2 is SYDVKM in the germline V gene. The sequence was collected from a woman in her 30s in good health. Sequencing was done on a sample of memory CD4+ T cells sorted from blood. Subset reported: CD45RA-negative fraction. The rearrangement uses TRBV28 and TRBJ2-2; 8 nucleotides align to TRBD1. The CDR3 DNA follows: TGTGCCAGCAGGCGGGGACAGGAAAACACCGGGGAGCTGTTTTTT. Its protein is CASRRGQENTGELFF.